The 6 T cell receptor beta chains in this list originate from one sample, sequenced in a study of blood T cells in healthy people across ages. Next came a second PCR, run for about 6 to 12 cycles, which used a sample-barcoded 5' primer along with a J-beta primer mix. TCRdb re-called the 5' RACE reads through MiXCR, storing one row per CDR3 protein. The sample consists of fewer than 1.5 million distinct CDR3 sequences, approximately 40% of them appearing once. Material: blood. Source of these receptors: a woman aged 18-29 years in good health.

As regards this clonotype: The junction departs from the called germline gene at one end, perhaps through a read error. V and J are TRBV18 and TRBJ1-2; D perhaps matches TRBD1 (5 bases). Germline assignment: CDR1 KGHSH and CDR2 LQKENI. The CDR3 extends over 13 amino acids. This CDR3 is CASAPGDSYGYTF. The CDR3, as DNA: TGTGCCAGCGCACCAGGAGACAGCTATGGCTACACCTTC.

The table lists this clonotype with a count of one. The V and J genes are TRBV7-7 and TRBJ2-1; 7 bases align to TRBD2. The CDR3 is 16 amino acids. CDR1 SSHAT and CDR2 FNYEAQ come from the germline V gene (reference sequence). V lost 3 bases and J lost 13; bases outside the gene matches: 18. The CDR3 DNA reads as TGTGCCAGCAGCTTGGAATCACTAGCGAGAAAAGAGACCCAGTTCTTC. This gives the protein CASSLESLARKETQFF.

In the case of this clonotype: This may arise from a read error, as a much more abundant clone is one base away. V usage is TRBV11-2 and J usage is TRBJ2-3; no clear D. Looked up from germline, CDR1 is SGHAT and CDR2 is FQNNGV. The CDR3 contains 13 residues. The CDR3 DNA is TGTGCCGGCAGCTTAGATCCCCCAGATACGCAGTATTTT. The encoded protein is CAGSLDPPDTQYF.

This CDR3 is CAISGPTGGEQQYF. CDR3 DNA sequence: TGTGCCATCAGTGGTCCGACAGGGGGGGAACAGCAGTACTTC. The genes are TRBV10-3 and TRBJ2-7; 9 bases match TRBD1. With V trimmed by 4 bases and J by 8 bases, 9 bases remained unmatched. Germline values: CDR1 ENHRY, CDR2 SYGVKD. This CDR3 is built from 14 residues.

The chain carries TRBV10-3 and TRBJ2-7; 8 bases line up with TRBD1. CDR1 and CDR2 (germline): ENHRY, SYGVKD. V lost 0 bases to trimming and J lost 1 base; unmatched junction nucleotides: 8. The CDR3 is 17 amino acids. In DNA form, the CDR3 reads TGTGCCATCAGTGAGTCGGGAAGAGACAGGGGATCCTACGAGCAGTACTTC. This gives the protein CAISESGRDRGSYEQYF.

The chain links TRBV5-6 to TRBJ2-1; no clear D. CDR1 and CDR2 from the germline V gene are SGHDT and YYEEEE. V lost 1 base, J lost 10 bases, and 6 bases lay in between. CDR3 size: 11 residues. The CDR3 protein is CASSLYREQFF. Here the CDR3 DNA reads TGTGCCAGCAGCTTGTACAGAGAGCAGTTCTTC.